This T cell receptor beta chain was recorded in a study of blood T cell repertoires in COVID-19. The wider study: There were acute and convalescent COVID-19 samples, and they came from the United States, Italy and Spain. T cells, B-cell-depleted T cells, or PBMCs supplied cDNA or gDNA.

Per the germline V gene, CDR1 is KGHSH and CDR2 is LQKENI. The ends were cut back, 0 bases at V and 0 bases at J, with 11 bases in the middle. This CDR3 is built from 16 residues. In the original analysis: By means of reference gene primer amplification, nucleated cell counts were estimated. Only in-frame clones appear in the TCRdb table, and some are missing; sequencing was by immunoSEQ multiplex PCR. V, J and clone size derive from that table, while D and trimming were established from the DNA sequence. Among about 120,000 clones listed, 87% were seen once. The sequencing sample was made of peripheral blood. The source is a woman between 45 and 65 years old with acute or convalescent COVID-19. This sequence joins TRBV18 and TRBJ1-1; a weak D match, TRBD1 (5 bases). The CDR3 DNA follows: TGTGCCAGCTCACCACCGACAGTAGGGCTGAACACTGAAGCTTTCTTT. Encoded protein: CASSPPTVGLNTEAFF.